The clone carrying this TCR beta chain showed up just once. This entry belongs to a study of cytomegalovirus exposure and HLA in healthy donors. The germline V gene encodes CDR1 MDHEN and CDR2 SYDVKM. Unmatched junction bases numbered 2, after V lost 3 bases and J lost 7 bases. CDR3 length equals 13 residues. 60 Vbeta and 13 Jbeta primers were used in PCR. Assay used: immunoSEQ multiplex PCR; TCRdb lists only in-frame clones, some missing. The repertoire holds some 110,000 clones, with 73% as singletons. The specimen sequenced was PBMCs. This clonotype originated in a man aged 55 to 70 in good health and CMV-seropositive. The chain combines TRBV28 with TRBJ2-1; 8 bases align to TRBD2. CDR3: CASSFERGNEQFF. The CDR3 nucleotides read TGTGCCAGCAGTTTCGAGCGGGGGAATGAGCAGTTCTTC.